This TCR beta chain was identified during a study of cytomegalovirus exposure and HLA in healthy donors. General observations from the study: Earlier analysis yielded a pattern in which most TCR beta V segments were productive about 90% or about 30% of the time.

Germline trimming cut 4 bases from V and 6 bases from J; bases unmatched to any gene: 6. CDR3 length equals 14 residues. Germline CDR1 SGHTA, CDR2 FQGNSA. Points on this clone: Antigen specificity is unknown.

A multiplex PCR was run with 60 Vbeta primers and 13 Jbeta primers. Generated by immunoSEQ multiplex PCR, the TCRdb table keeps only in-frame clones and is missing some. The table includes around 190,000 clones, approximately 80% detected once. Donors had nominal health at sampling but likely had unrecorded immune exposures. Sequencing was performed on PBMCs. This TCR was recovered from a woman between 40 and 50 years old in good health and CMV-seronegative. V usage is TRBV7-2 and J usage is TRBJ1-1, with 9 positions matching TRBD1. Here the CDR3 DNA reads TGTGCCAGCAGCTCCGTTACAGGGGGCGCTGAAGCTTTCTTT. Translating it yields CASSSVTGGAEAFF.